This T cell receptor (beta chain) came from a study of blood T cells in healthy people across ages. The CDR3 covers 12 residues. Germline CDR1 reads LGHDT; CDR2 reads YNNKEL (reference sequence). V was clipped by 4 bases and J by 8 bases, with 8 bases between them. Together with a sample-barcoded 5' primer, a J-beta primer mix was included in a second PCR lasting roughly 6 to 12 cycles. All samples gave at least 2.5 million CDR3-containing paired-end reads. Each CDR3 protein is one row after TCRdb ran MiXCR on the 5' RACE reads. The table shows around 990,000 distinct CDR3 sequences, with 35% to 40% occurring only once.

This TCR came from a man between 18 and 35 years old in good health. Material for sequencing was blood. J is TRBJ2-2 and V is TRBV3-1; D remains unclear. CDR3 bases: TGTGCCAGCAGCCGCCCGCAAGGGGAGCTGTTTTTT. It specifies CASSRPQGELFF.